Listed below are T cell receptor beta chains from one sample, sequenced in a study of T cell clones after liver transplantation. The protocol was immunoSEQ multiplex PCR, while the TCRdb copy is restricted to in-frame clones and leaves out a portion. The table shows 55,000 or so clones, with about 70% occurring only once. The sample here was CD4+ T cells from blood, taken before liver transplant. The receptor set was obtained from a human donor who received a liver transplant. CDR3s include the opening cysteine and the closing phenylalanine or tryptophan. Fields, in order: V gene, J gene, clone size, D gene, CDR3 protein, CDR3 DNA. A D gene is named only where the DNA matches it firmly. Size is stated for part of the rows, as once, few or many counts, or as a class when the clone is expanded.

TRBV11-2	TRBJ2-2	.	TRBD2	CASSKRGSTTGELFF	TGTGCCAGCAGCAAGCGGGGATCTACGACCGGGGAGCTGTTTTTT
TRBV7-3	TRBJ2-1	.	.	CASSPSRDNEQFF	TGTGCCAGCAGCCCGAGCAGGGACAATGAGCAGTTCTTC
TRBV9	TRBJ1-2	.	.	CASSPRGGFGYTF	TGTGCCAGCAGCCCCCGCGGCGGGTTTGGCTACACCTTC
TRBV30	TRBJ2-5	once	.	CALGRNREETQYF	TGTGCCCTGGGGAGAAACAGGGAAGAGACCCAGTACTTC
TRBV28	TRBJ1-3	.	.	CASSFYGQGLYF	TGTGCCAGCAGTTTTTATGGCCAGGGGCTGTATTTT
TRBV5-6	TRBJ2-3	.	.	CASSIAAGASTDTQYF	TGTGCCAGCAGTATAGCGGCGGGGGCTAGCACAGATACGCAGTATTTT
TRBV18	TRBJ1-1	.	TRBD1	CASSPTGGRGTEAFF	TGTGCCAGCTCACCGACAGGGGGCCGGGGCACTGAAGCTTTCTTT
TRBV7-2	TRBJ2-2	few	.	CASSSRAGGQGHTGELFF	TGTGCCAGCAGCTCGCGGGCGGGGGGACAGGGTCACACCGGGGAGCTGTTTTTT
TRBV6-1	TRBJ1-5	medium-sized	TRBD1	CASSGQGQGSNQPQHF	TGTGCCAGCAGTGGACAGGGCCAAGGAAGCAATCAGCCCCAGCATTTT
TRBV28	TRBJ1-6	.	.	CASSFGPAGTPLHF	TGTGCCAGCAGTTTCGGGCCTGCGGGGACACCCCTCCACTTT
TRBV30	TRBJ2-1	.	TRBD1	CAWNDRAPYNEQFF	TGTGCCTGGAATGACAGGGCCCCCTACAATGAGCAGTTCTTC
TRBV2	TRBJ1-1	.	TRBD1	CASSGQGAMGEAFF	TGTGCCAGCAGTGGACAGGGGGCTATGGGTGAAGCTTTCTTT
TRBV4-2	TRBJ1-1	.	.	CASSQDEGSLSMNTEAFF	TGTGCCAGCAGCCAAGATGAGGGCAGCCTATCCATGAACACTGAAGCTTTCTTT
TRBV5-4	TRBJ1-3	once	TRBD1	CASSLSLSGQGSGNTIYF	TGTGCCAGCAGCTTGTCGTTGTCGGGACAGGGTTCTGGAAACACCATATATTTT
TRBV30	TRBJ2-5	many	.	CAWSVGAQETQYF	TGTGCCTGGAGTGTTGGGGCCCAAGAGACCCAGTACTTC
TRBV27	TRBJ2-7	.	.	CASSSKQGLFSYEQYF	TGTGCCAGCAGTTCCAAACAGGGCCTTTTCTCCTACGAGCAGTACTTC
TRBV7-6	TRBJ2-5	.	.	CASSSSEAGKTQYF	TGTGCCAGCAGCTCCTCAGAGGCCGGAAAGACCCAGTACTTC